This paragraph reports one T cell receptor beta chain. The data originate from a study of cytomegalovirus exposure and HLA in healthy donors. PCR was performed using 60 Vbeta and 13 Jbeta primers. Here immunoSEQ multiplex PCR was the method, and the copy in TCRdb shows in-frame clones only, minus some. The sample comprises 95,000 to 110,000 clones, approximately 80% of which are singletons, and approximately 4.5% rests with the top ten. Per the germline V gene, CDR1 is LGHNA and CDR2 is YNFKEQ. The CDR3 consists of 14 residues. This sequence originates from a male donor in good health and CMV-seronegative. This chain connects TRBV4-2 to TRBJ2-5; the match to TRBD1 covers 8 bases. The J call is doubtful: the DNA matches TRBJ2-7 better. The sample taken for sequencing was PBMCs. CDR3 amino acids: CASSQAGQGGEQYF. The CDR3 DNA is TGTGCCAGCAGCCAAGCTGGACAGGGTGGCGAGCAGTACTTC.